The present entry profiles one TCR beta chain with its context. The PCR contained 60 Vbeta and 13 Jbeta primers. Clones were read by immunoSEQ multiplex PCR, and TCRdb kept only the in-frame ones, dropping some. Its clone listing holds around 120,000 clones. This entry comes from a study of cytomegalovirus exposure and HLA in healthy donors. From germline, CDR1 is LGHNA and CDR2 YSLEER. The CDR3 length is 16 residues. V was trimmed by 0 bases and J by 8 bases, leaving 19 bases between them. V gene TRBV4-3 combines with J gene TRBJ1-2, with D unresolved. Sequencing was carried out using PBMCs. The receptor comes from a man between 45 and 60 years old in good health and CMV-seronegative. The CDR3 DNA sequence: TGCGCCAGCAGCCAAGATCAAGGACTGAACAATGAAGGCTACACCTTC. This encodes CASSQDQGLNNEGYTF.